A selection of T cell receptor beta chains follows, all from one sample in a study of blood T cell repertoires in COVID-19. Assay used: immunoSEQ multiplex PCR; TCRdb lists only in-frame clones, some missing. The sample carries about 92,000 clones, roughly 87% recorded once. Sequencing was done on a sample of peripheral blood. Source of these receptors: a woman aged 60-70 years with COVID-19, enrolled during active disease. CDR3s include the opening cysteine and the closing phenylalanine or tryptophan. The order of the fields is D gene, clone size, J gene, V gene, CDR3 protein, CDR3 DNA. The D gene is left open where the match is weak. Clone size is shown for a subset of rows, as once, few, many or a class of expanded clone.

>TRBD1|-|TRBJ2-7|TRBV9
CASSVGDRAYEQYF
TGTGCCAGCAGCGTAGGGGACAGGGCCTACGAGCAGTACTTC
>-|once|TRBJ2-1|TRBV5-1
CASSLAQVGNEQFF
TGCGCCAGCAGCTTGGCCCAGGTGGGCAATGAGCAGTTCTTC
>-|-|TRBJ2-3|TRBV4-3
CASSQGATLDTQYF
TGCGCCAGCAGCCAAGGAGCCACTTTGGATACGCAGTATTTT
>-|-|TRBJ1-2|TRBV2
CASSARGSYTF
TGTGCCAGCAGTGCCCGGGGGAGCTACACCTTC
>-|-|TRBJ2-7|TRBV19
CASSPREFSYEQYF
TGTGCCAGTAGCCCCCGGGAATTCTCCTACGAGCAGTACTTC
>TRBD2|-|TRBJ2-5|TRBV5-4
CASSFTSGGPRTQYF
TGTGCCAGCAGCTTTACTAGCGGGGGGCCAAGGACCCAGTACTTC
>TRBD1|once|TRBJ1-2|TRBV5-6
CASSYYDRASYGYTF
TGTGCCAGCAGCTATTACGACAGGGCGAGTTATGGCTACACCTTC
>TRBD1|-|TRBJ1-5|TRBV2
CASSERTGGQPQHF
TGTGCCAGCAGTGAGAGGACAGGGGGTCAGCCCCAGCATTTT
>-|-|TRBJ1-6|TRBV30
CAWKPTASSYNSPLHF
TGTGCCTGGAAACCGACCGCTAGCTCCTATAATTCACCCCTCCACTTT
>TRBD2|once|TRBJ2-7|TRBV4-2
CASSQGLAGAAYEQYF
TGTGCCAGCAGCCAAGGACTAGCGGGGGCCGCCTACGAGCAGTACTTC
>-|-|TRBJ1-5|TRBV2
CASSGTGLSNQPQHF
TGTGCCAGCAGCGGAACAGGGTTGAGCAATCAGCCCCAGCATTTT
>-|-|TRBJ2-7|TRBV25-1
CASSEYNEQYF
TGTGCCAGCAGTGAATATAACGAGCAGTACTTC
>-|once|TRBJ1-2|TRBV2
CASRIGEIYGYTF
TGTGCCAGCAGGATCGGAGAAATCTATGGCTACACCTTC
>TRBD1|-|TRBJ1-2|TRBV18
CASSPSQGFGSYGYTF
TGTGCCAGCTCACCGTCACAGGGGTTCGGAAGCTATGGCTACACCTTC